The 7 T cell receptor beta chains below come from one sample, sequenced in a study of blood T cell repertoires in COVID-19. Libraries were prepared by immunoSEQ multiplex PCR; TCRdb keeps only in-frame clonotypes and omits some of them. This sample has 350,000 to 400,000 clones, with around 89% found just once. Sequencing was performed on PBMCs or T cells enriched from blood (not recorded which). Receptors originate from a woman aged 18-30 years who had recovered from COVID-19.

The count of this clone is one. The chain uses TRBV5-5 and TRBJ1-1; unclear D gene. Trimming pared 5 bases from V and 4 bases from J, leaving 15 bases between. The CDR3 loop spans 14 amino acids. Germline V gene data show CDR1 as SGHKS and CDR2 as YYEKEE (reference sequence). CDR3 loop: CASSSITESTEAFF. In DNA, the CDR3 is TGTGCCAGCAGTTCCATTACAGAGAGCACTGAAGCTTTCTTT.

The chain is built from TRBV5-1 and TRBJ2-3; weak D call: TRBD2 (5 bases). Germline V gene lookup returns CDR1 SGHRS and CDR2 YFSETQ. V dropped 7 bases and J dropped 6 bases, with 15 bases sitting between them. This CDR3 has 13 amino acids. CDR3 region: CASGRTGSDTQYF. CDR3 DNA: TGCGCCAGCGGCCGGACGGGATCCGATACGCAGTATTTT. Variable domain in full (rest from reference TRBV5-1 and TRBJ2-3): KAGVTQTPRYLIKTRGQQVTLSCSPISGHRSVSWYQQTPGQGLQFLFEYFSETQRNKGNFPGRFSGRQFSNSRSEMNVSTLELGDSALYLCASGRTGSDTQYFGPGTRLTVL.

The gene calls are TRBV5-1 and TRBJ1-5, with 7 positions matching TRBD1. Trimming at V came to 4 bases and at J to 10 bases, leaving 11 bases not matched to a gene. The CDR3 covers 14 residues. Germline V CDR1 and CDR2: SGHRS, YFSETQ. CDR3 nucleotide sequence: TGCGCCAGCAGCCCGGGGGACAGAAAGTCACCCCAGCATTTT. Encoded protein: CASSPGDRKSPQHF.

J is TRBJ1-5 and V is TRBV6-5; D uncertain. V shed 5 bases and J shed 0 bases, with 5 bases lying between them. The germline CDR1 and CDR2 sequences are MNHEY and SVGAGI. The CDR3 spans 13 residues. CDR3 in amino acids: CASSTYSNQPQHF. The CDR3 region has the DNA TGTGCCAGCAGTACTTATAGCAATCAGCCCCAGCATTTT.

The chain joins TRBV3-1 (or the pseudogene TRBV3-2) to TRBJ2-7; D is perhaps TRBD1 (6 bases). Trimming cost V 0 bases and J 5 bases, with 17 bases left between them. The CDR3 runs 16 residues. CDR1 is LGHDT and CDR2 is YNNKEL in the germline V gene (reference sequence). CDR3 sequence: CASSQEAKRGSHEQYF. CDR3 bases: TGTGCCAGCAGCCAAGAGGCTAAGAGGGGGAGCCACGAGCAGTACTTC.

The chain combines TRBV6-2 or TRBV6-3 with TRBJ1-5, with TRBD1 matching 7 bases. CDR3 length: 17 amino acids. Germline assignment: CDR1 MNHEY and CDR2 SVGEGT. Trimming at V came to 6 bases and at J to 3 bases, leaving 14 bases not matched to a gene. The CDR3 DNA reads as TGTGCCAGCAGCAACCCGATAGCCGACAGGGCCAATCAGCCCCAGCATTTT. Translated, it gives CASSNPIADRANQPQHF.

The V and J genes are TRBV4-1 and TRBJ1-1; possibly TRBD1 for D (5 bases). CDR1 MGHRA and CDR2 YSYEKL come from the germline V gene. The CDR3 has 15 residues. Trimming took 1 base from V and 4 from J, leaving 13 bases between them. The CDR3 sequence is CASSQGWGEGTEAFF. CDR3 sequence (DNA): TGCGCCAGCAGCCAAGGGTGGGGGGAAGGCACTGAAGCTTTCTTT.